The 27 T cell receptor beta chains below were found in one sample sequenced in a study of blood T cells in healthy people across ages. Then a second PCR, running about 7 to 11 cycles, was carried out with a sample-barcoded 5' primer and a J-beta primer mix. TCRdb re-analysed the 5' RACE reads in MiXCR, keeping a single row per CDR3 protein. The table shows about 1,500,000 distinct CDR3 sequences, with roughly 45% occurring only once. The sequenced sample was blood. The receptor source for this set is a woman between 18 and 30 years old in good health.

There are a few counts of this clonotype. The V and J genes are TRBV7-9 and TRBJ1-4, with a weak D call TRBD1 (5 bases). The germline V and J ends were trimmed by 1 base and 10 bases, with 13 bases remaining between them. The CDR3 length is 14 residues. Germline lookup yields CDR1 SEHNR and CDR2 FQNEAQ (reference sequence). The CDR3 DNA sequence: TGTGCCAGCAGCTTAGAGAGGGGAGGAGGAAAACTGTTTTTT. Protein: CASSLERGGGKLFF.

The chain combines TRBV9 with TRBJ2-3; D is uncertain. CDR1 SGDLS and CDR2 YYNGEE come from the germline V gene. The CDR3 runs to 17 residues. V dropped 4 bases and J dropped 0 bases, with 18 bases sitting between them. DNA for the CDR3: TGTGCCAGCAGCCCCGGCCAAGCTCCTTCTAGCACAGATACGCAGTATTTT. This translates into CASSPGQAPSSTDTQYF.

The rearrangement uses TRBV28 and TRBJ1-5; possibly TRBD1 for D (5 bases). The germline V and J ends were trimmed by 5 bases and 0 bases, with 11 bases remaining between them. The CDR3 consists of 15 residues. Germline CDR1 and CDR2: MDHEN and SYDVKM. CDR3 sequence reads: CASSVMTVSNQPQHF. CDR3 bases: TGTGCCAGCAGTGTAATGACAGTTAGCAATCAGCCCCAGCATTTT.

This clonotype was picked up a small number of times. The V and J genes are TRBV9 and TRBJ2-7; possible D gene TRBD1, 7 bases. This CDR3 region has 13 residues. Trimming removed 0 bases at V and 6 bases at J, with 10 bases between. Germline loops: CDR1 SGDLS, CDR2 YYNGEE. CDR3 amino acids: CASSVEQGGEQYF. The CDR3 DNA follows: TGTGCCAGCAGCGTAGAGCAGGGGGGCGAGCAGTACTTC. Full variable domain (remainder filled in from reference TRBV9 and TRBJ2-7): DSGVTQTPKHLITATGQRVTLRCSPRSGDLSVYWYQQSLDQGLQFLIQYYNGEERAKGNILERFSAQQFPDLHSELNLSSLELGDSALYFCASSVEQGGEQYFGPGTRLTVT.

The genes are TRBV14 and TRBJ2-7, with a tentative D call TRBD1 (5 bases). The CDR3 consists of 16 residues. CDR1 and CDR2 from the germline V gene are SGHDN and FVKESK. The V end was cut by 1 base, the J end by 0 bases, with 13 bases between. The CDR3 spells CASSQATGVRSYEQYF. DNA for the CDR3: TGTGCCAGCAGCCAAGCTACAGGCGTACGCTCCTACGAGCAGTACTTC.

This clonotype occurred a few times. The rearrangement joins TRBV29-1 to TRBJ2-7, with D possibly matching TRBD2 (6 bases). Per germline, CDR1 SQVTM and CDR2 ANQGSEA. The CDR3 is 12 amino acids. V was clipped by 8 bases and J by 2 bases, with 13 bases between them. Here the CDR3 DNA reads TGCAGCAAGCCGGAGGGACCCTACGAGCAGTACTTC. This sequence encodes CSKPEGPYEQYF.

This clonotype was recorded only once. The chain's CDR3 is CAWSRLAGAYNEQFF. The CDR3 bases are TGTGCCTGGAGTAGACTAGCGGGAGCATACAATGAGCAGTTCTTC. The chain employs TRBV30 and TRBJ2-1; 12 bases map to TRBD2. The CDR3 loop spans 15 amino acids. The germline gives CDR1 GTSNPN, CDR2 SVGIG (reference sequence). V lost 2 bases, J lost 4 bases, and 3 bases stayed unmatched. The complete variable domain, with remaining parts taken from reference TRBV30 and TRBJ2-1, reads SQTIHQWPATLVQPVGSPLSLECTVEGTSNPNLYWYRQAAGRGLQLLFYSVGIGQISSEVPQNLSASRPQDRQFILSSKKLLLSDSGFYLCAWSRLAGAYNEQFFGPGTRLTVL.

J is TRBJ1-1 and V is TRBV3-1; 10 positions agree with TRBD1. V was clipped by 5 bases and J by 5 bases; unmatched bases: 8. The CDR3 is made up of 15 amino acids. Germline values: CDR1 LGHDT, CDR2 YNNKEL (reference sequence). This chain's CDR3 is CASSARDRGPTEAFF. CDR3 nucleotide sequence: TGTGCCAGCAGCGCACGAGACAGGGGGCCGACTGAAGCTTTCTTT.

This clonotype has only a few counts. The chain carries TRBV3-1 and TRBJ2-1; D gene uncertain. The CDR3 has 17 residues. Germline CDR1 reads LGHDT; CDR2 reads YNNKEL (reference sequence). V was trimmed by 2 bases and J by 5 bases, leaving 19 bases between them. The CDR3 nucleotides are TGTGCCAGCAGCCAACTCGTGCTCGGAACCCAAGACAATGAGCAGTTCTTC. Encoded protein: CASSQLVLGTQDNEQFF.

This clonotype was observed a handful of times. The chain recombines TRBV20-1 with TRBJ1-2; D is unclear. Trimming stripped 0 bases from V and 0 bases from J, with 11 bases between. Germline V CDR1 and CDR2: DFQATT, SNEGSKA (reference sequence). CDR3 length: 15 residues. The CDR3 region is CSARDSAQTNYGYTF. Written as DNA, the CDR3 is TGCAGTGCTAGAGATTCGGCACAGACTAACTATGGCTACACCTTC.

The chain employs TRBV7-2 and TRBJ1-2; D is uncertain. CDR1 is SGHTA, CDR2 FQGNSA, per germline. The V end was cut by 5 bases, the J end by 12 bases, with 22 bases between. CDR3 size: 14 residues. This chain's CDR3 is CASSLGRRPENHTF. CDR3 bases: TGTGCCAGCAGCCTAGGACGTAGGCCTGAGAACCACACCTTC. The full variable domain, rest sourced from reference TRBV7-2 and TRBJ1-2, is GAGVSQSPSNKVTEKGKDVELRCDPISGHTALYWYRQSLGQGLEFLIYFQGNSAPDKSGLPSDRFSAERTGGSVSTLTIQRTQQEDSAVYLCASSLGRRPENHTFGSGTRLTVV.

This rearrangement joins TRBV20-1 to TRBJ1-2; no definite D call. Germline V gives CDR1 DFQATT, CDR2 SNEGSKA (reference sequence). V lost 5 bases and J 1 base, leaving 17 bases between the germline ends. The CDR3 has 15 residues. The DNA of the CDR3 is TGCAGTGCTCCCTCGGATCGGGGAGGTAACTATGGCTACACCTTC. The encoded protein is CSAPSDRGGNYGYTF.

J is TRBJ2-1 and V is TRBV20-1; TRBD2 aligns across 9 bases. The ends lost 6 bases at V and 13 bases at J; junction bases unmatched: 19. This CDR3 is built from 15 residues. Germline V gives CDR1 DFQATT, CDR2 SNEGSKA (reference sequence). CDR3 nucleotide sequence: TGCAGTGCCGACGCCCTAGCGGGGAACAAAGAGACCCAGTTCTTC. Its translation: CSADALAGNKETQFF.

This rearrangement joins TRBV20-1 to TRBJ2-1; 11 positions match TRBD2. The CDR3 is made up of 16 amino acids. Germline V lookup: CDR1 DFQATT, CDR2 SNEGSKA (reference sequence). With V trimmed by 7 bases and J by 0 bases, 8 bases remained unmatched. DNA for the CDR3: TGCAGTGTCTCAGGACTAGCGGGCGTCTCCTACAATGAGCAGTTCTTC. Translation gives CSVSGLAGVSYNEQFF.

The gene calls are TRBV12-3 or TRBV12-4 and TRBJ1-1; a weak D match, TRBD1 (6 bases). V was cut by 6 bases and J by 0 bases, with 26 bases left in between. The CDR3 totals 19 residues. CDR3 sequence reads: CASSPFGGAKQLLNTEAFF. CDR3 nucleotides: TGTGCCAGCAGCCCCTTCGGGGGGGCAAAACAACTATTGAACACTGAAGCTTTCTTT.

The rearrangement links TRBV27 to TRBJ1-1, with a weak D call TRBD1 (6 bases). Germline-derived CDR1 and CDR2 are MNHEY and SMNVEV (reference sequence). V was pared by 2 bases and J by 1 base, with 8 bases between. This CDR3 has 14 amino acids. The CDR3 spells CASSLTRGNTEAFF. CDR3 in DNA: TGTGCCAGCAGTTTAACCAGGGGGAACACTGAAGCTTTCTTT.

As to this clonotype: A much larger clonotype is one base distant, so this may be a read error. This chain connects TRBV7-3 to TRBJ2-5, with 11 nucleotides matching TRBD2. The J call may be in error: the DNA end matches TRBJ2-1 better. The CDR3 is made up of 16 amino acids. CDR1 and CDR2 from the germline V gene are SGHTA and FQGTGA. This chain's CDR3 is CASSLEGTSGQETQFF. CDR3 DNA: TGTGCCAGCAGCTTAGAAGGGACTAGCGGACAAGAGACCCAGTTCTTC.

V is TRBV12-3 or TRBV12-4 and J is TRBJ1-5, with 8 bases that match TRBD1. Trimming took 7 bases from V and 0 from J; bases not matched to a gene: 11. CDR3 length: 17 residues. The CDR3 region is CASTRRQGTNSNQPQHF. In DNA, the CDR3 is TGTGCCAGCACGAGACGACAGGGGACGAATAGCAATCAGCCCCAGCATTTT.

This clonotype was counted between two and nine times. The rearrangement uses TRBV5-1 and TRBJ1-1; the D gene is possibly TRBD1 (5 bases). V was clipped by 4 bases and J by 7 bases, with 17 bases between them. Germline V gene lookup returns CDR1 SGHRS and CDR2 YFSETQ. The CDR3 loop spans 14 amino acids. This chain's CDR3 is CASSPQTVKIEAFF. Here the CDR3 DNA reads TGCGCCAGCAGCCCCCAGACAGTTAAGATTGAAGCTTTCTTT.

In its sample, this clonotype was seen a few times. The rearrangement links TRBV5-1 to TRBJ1-2; 9 nucleotides agree with TRBD1. With 4 bases clipped from V and 3 bases from J, the junction kept 16 bases outside the gene matches. The CDR3 is made up of 18 amino acids. Looked up from germline, CDR1 is SGHRS and CDR2 is YFSETQ. For the CDR3, the DNA is TGCGCCAGCAGCCCAACAGGGACAGGGATAGGTCTCGACTATGGCTACACCTTC. It codes for CASSPTGTGIGLDYGYTF.

V usage is TRBV6-2 or TRBV6-3 and J usage is TRBJ1-5, with a possible D match to TRBD1 (6 bases). CDR3 size: 12 residues. From germline, CDR1 is MNHEY and CDR2 SVGEGT. The CDR3 DNA follows: TGTGCTTCGGGGGCGCAAGATCAGCCCCAGCATTTT. This translates into CASGAQDQPQHF.

This clonotype was observed a handful of times. The chain uses TRBV18 and TRBJ2-1; D ambiguous. Germline CDR1 KGHSH, CDR2 LQKENI. CDR3 length equals 14 residues. The germline V and J ends were trimmed by 2 bases and 3 bases, with 8 bases remaining between them. In DNA form, the CDR3 reads TGTGCCAGCTCACCATCGCAGATCTACAATGAGCAGTTCTTC. Its protein product is CASSPSQIYNEQFF.

V gene TRBV7-2 combines with J gene TRBJ2-3, with D possibly being TRBD1 (7 bases). The CDR3 totals 15 residues. The V end was cut by 4 bases, the J end by 4 bases, with 15 bases between. CDR1 and CDR2 from the germline V gene are SGHTA and FQGNSA. CDR3 sequence reads: CASSSRGGGPDTQYF. CDR3 DNA: TGTGCCAGCAGCTCCCGAGGAGGGGGCCCAGATACGCAGTATTTT.

The table lists this clonotype with a few counts. The V and J genes are TRBV20-1 and TRBJ2-3; TRBD2 aligns across 13 bases. Per the germline V gene, CDR1 is DFQATT and CDR2 is SNEGSKA (reference sequence). With 2 bases clipped from V and 2 bases from J, the junction kept 4 bases outside the gene matches. The CDR3 length is 16 residues. The CDR3 loop is CSARSGTSGVTDTQYF. CDR3 nucleotides: TGCAGTGCTAGATCGGGGACTAGCGGGGTCACAGATACGCAGTATTTT.

This clonotype appeared a few times. The chain carries TRBV6-1 and TRBJ2-5; unclear D gene. Germline CDR1 is MNHNS and CDR2 is SASEGT. V was trimmed by 1 base and J by 5 bases, leaving 20 bases between them. CDR3 length: 17 residues. The CDR3 region has the DNA TGTGCCAGCAGTGAAGGTTGGTTCCGCTCGGTTGAGGAGACCCAGTACTTC. Protein sequence: CASSEGWFRSVEETQYF.

This clonotype was detected only a few times. The chain combines TRBV29-1 with TRBJ2-3; D possibly corresponds to TRBD2 (6 bases). CDR1 is SQVTM, CDR2 ANQGSEA, per germline. The CDR3 consists of 16 residues. Deletions cut 6 bases from V and 0 bases from J, with 19 bases between. The CDR3 protein is CSVGGTVGSSTDTQYF. For the CDR3, the DNA is TGCAGCGTGGGGGGTACTGTGGGTTCCAGCACAGATACGCAGTATTTT.

The sample holds a few counts of this clonotype. The rearrangement links TRBV20-1 to TRBJ2-3; D uncertain. The germline V gene has CDR1 DFQATT and CDR2 SNEGSKA (reference sequence). This CDR3 spans 11 amino acids. V was pared by 6 bases and J by 2 bases, with 6 bases between. CDR3 protein: CSAQNTDTQYF. In DNA form, the CDR3 reads TGCAGTGCCCAAAACACAGATACGCAGTATTTT.